Each of the 28 T cell receptor beta chains below was sequenced from the same sample in a study of memory CD4+ T cells and cytomegalovirus serostatus (dated by TCRdb to 2018 to 2020). Single viable CD3+CD4+CD8-CD45RO+ cells were sorted as memory CD4+ T cells on a FACSAria II. Library preparation employed the immunoSEQ multiplex PCR assay. Here the immuneACCESS table is served through TCRdb, limited to in-frame sequences with V and J called. Missing clones are a known gap in these copies; in checked studies unresolved V genes cover under half, and the rest lacks a known reason. The table for this sample lists tens of thousands of clones; around 85% of them were counted only once. Less than 0.95% of the sample lies in the top ten. Sequenced input: memory CD4+ T cells from blood. These receptors came from an adult in good health and CMV-seronegative.

DNA for the CDR3: TGCAGCGTTCGCGGCAGGGAGGGGTATGGCTACACCTTC. It codes for CSVRGREGYGYTF. The rearrangement uses TRBV29-1 and TRBJ1-2; maybe TRBD1 (5 bases). The V end lost 5 bases, the J end lost 5 bases, and 15 bases lay between the germline ends. Germline V gives CDR1 SQVTM, CDR2 ANQGSEA. This CDR3 spans 13 amino acids.

The chain joins TRBV5-6 to TRBJ2-2; 9 nucleotides line up with TRBD2. J was trimmed by 3 bases and V by 1 base; bases with no gene match: 4. Germline V gives CDR1 SGHDT, CDR2 YYEEEE. This CDR3 spans 16 amino acids. The CDR3 bases are TGTGCCAGCAGCTTGCCGCTAGCGGGGTACACCGGGGAGCTGTTTTTT. Translated: CASSLPLAGYTGELFF.

This clone has a handful of counts. The V call is TRBV7-9, the J call TRBJ2-1, with D unresolved. CDR3 length equals 14 residues. Germline assignment: CDR1 SEHNR and CDR2 FQNEAQ (reference sequence). The V and J ends lost 4 bases and 4 bases respectively, with 11 bases between them. The CDR3 reads CASSSLDGYNEQFF. In DNA form, the CDR3 reads TGTGCCAGCAGCTCCCTGGACGGTTACAATGAGCAGTTCTTC.

V and J are TRBV4-2 and TRBJ2-5; D perhaps matches TRBD2 (6 bases). This CDR3 is 14 amino acids long. CDR1 and CDR2 (germline): LGHNA, YNFKEQ. The ends were cut back, 1 base at V and 4 bases at J, with 10 bases in the middle. The DNA of the CDR3 is TGTGCCAGCAGCCAAGGTGGGGGGTCAGAGACCCAGTACTTC. Amino acids: CASSQGGGSETQYF.

This clone was detected only a few times. This chain's CDR3 is CASSPGQKGEQFF. The CDR3 nucleotides read TGTGCCAGCTCACCAGGGCAGAAGGGTGAGCAGTTCTTC. The chain is built from TRBV18 and TRBJ2-1, with D unclear. V gave up 2 bases and J gave up 9 bases, with 11 bases separating them. The germline V gene encodes CDR1 KGHSH and CDR2 LQKENI. The CDR3 sequence is 13 residues long.

The V gene is TRBV11-2, the J gene TRBJ2-5, with TRBD2 identical over 9 bases. The V gene's germline CDR1 is SGHAT and CDR2 FQNNGV. The CDR3 is made up of 16 amino acids. V lost 5 bases, J lost 5 bases, and 12 bases stayed unmatched. The CDR3 protein is CASSARLLAGAETQYF. CDR3 nucleotide sequence: TGTGCCAGCAGCGCCCGCCTACTAGCGGGTGCTGAGACCCAGTACTTC. The full variable domain, its missing parts supplied by reference TRBV11-2 and TRBJ2-5, is EAGVAQSPRYKIIEKRQSVAFWCNPISGHATLYWYQQILGQGPKLLIQFQNNGVVDDSQLPKDRFSAERLKGVDSTLKIQPAKLEDSAVYLCASSARLLAGAETQYFGPGTRLLVL.

V is TRBV5-1 and J is TRBJ1-2; TRBD1 might be the D (5 bases). The CDR3 sequence is 12 residues long. V dropped 1 base and J dropped 8 bases, with 9 bases sitting between them. Per germline, CDR1 SGHRS and CDR2 YFSETQ. The CDR3 sequence: CASSLLGEGYTF. The CDR3 DNA is TGCGCCAGCAGCTTGCTGGGGGAGGGCTACACCTTC.

The V call is TRBV19, the J call TRBJ1-5; TRBD1 might be the D (5 bases). The CDR3 has 14 residues. Per germline, CDR1 LNHDA and CDR2 SQIVND (reference sequence). V dropped 6 bases and J dropped 5 bases, with 14 bases sitting between them. The CDR3 region is CASRRQGEYQPQHF. CDR3 coding DNA: TGTGCCAGTAGGAGGCAGGGTGAGTATCAGCCCCAGCATTTT.

This chain links TRBV18 with TRBJ1-5, with 10 nucleotides matching TRBD1. Looked up from germline, CDR1 is KGHSH and CDR2 is LQKENI. V lost 6 bases, J lost 3 bases, and 8 bases stayed unmatched. The CDR3 is 16 residues long. The CDR3 loop reads CASSPRDRGNNQPQHF. CDR3 DNA sequence: TGTGCCAGCTCCCCCAGGGACAGGGGTAACAATCAGCCCCAGCATTTT.

The V gene is TRBV5-8, the J gene TRBJ1-2; 7 bases fit TRBD1. The CDR3 spans 14 residues. V shed 4 bases and J 3 bases; nucleotides not matched to a gene: 6. Germline-derived CDR1 and CDR2 are SGHTS and YDEGEE. CDR3 protein: CASSPDRSYYGYTF. In DNA form, the CDR3 reads TGTGCCAGCAGCCCGGACAGGTCCTACTATGGCTACACCTTC. Variable domain in full (rest from reference TRBV5-8 and TRBJ1-2): EAGVTQSPTHLIKTRGQQATLRCSPISGHTSVYWYQQALGLGLQFLLWYDEGEERNRGNFPPRFSGRQFPNYSSELNVNALELEDSALYLCASSPDRSYYGYTFGSGTRLTVV.

This clone was seen once. The chain recombines TRBV28 with TRBJ1-5, with 8 bases matching TRBD1. This CDR3 has 15 residues. CDR1 and CDR2 (germline): MDHEN, SYDVKM. The V segment lost 4 bases and the J segment 7 bases; nucleotides outside the gene matches: 9. The CDR3 region has the DNA TGTGCCAGCAGTTACGGACAGGGTGGACCCCAGCCCCAGCATTTT. This translates into CASSYGQGGPQPQHF.

This chain joins TRBV30 and TRBJ1-1; TRBD1 might be the D (5 bases). The CDR3 consists of 13 residues. Germline V gene sequence: CDR1 GTSNPN, CDR2 SVGIG (reference sequence). The ends were cut back, 2 bases at V and 6 bases at J, with 13 bases in the middle. The DNA of the CDR3 is TGTGCCTGGAGTAACTCCGACAGATCTGAAGCTTTCTTT. Its translation: CAWSNSDRSEAFF.

The V gene is TRBV2, the J gene TRBJ2-2; unclear D gene. This CDR3 has 15 residues. The V gene's germline CDR1 is SNHLY and CDR2 FYNNEI. Trimming removed 8 bases from V and 0 bases from J, with 13 bases in between. The CDR3 bases are TGTGCCAGCCGCTTGATTGACTCGAACACCGGGGAGCTGTTTTTT. Protein product: CASRLIDSNTGELFF.

V usage is TRBV7-3 and J usage is TRBJ1-4; D uncertain. The V gene's germline CDR1 is SGHTA and CDR2 FQGTGA. The CDR3 runs to 15 residues. V was trimmed by 6 bases and J by 0 bases, leaving 11 bases between them. CDR3 sequence (DNA): TGTGCCAGCAGAGTACTACCTGCAACTAATGAAAAACTGTTTTTT. Protein sequence: CASRVLPATNEKLFF.

The V call is TRBV12-2, the J call TRBJ2-7; whether TRBD1, the table's D call, matches the DNA was not checked. TRBV12-2 is labeled a pseudogene. The CDR3 is 15 amino acids. The CDR3 sequence: CASRLVGTDSYEQYF. CDR3 nucleotide sequence: TGTGCAAGTCGCTTAGTTGGGACAGACTCCTACGAGCAGTACTTC.

The rearrangement joins TRBV28 to TRBJ1-4; D remains ambiguous. This CDR3 has 13 amino acids. The V gene lost 6 bases and the J gene lost 7 bases, with 12 bases spanning the gap. Germline V CDR1 and CDR2: MDHEN, SYDVKM. The DNA for the CDR3 is TGTGCCAGCAGGAATCCCGATAGTGAAAAACTGTTTTTT. Protein: CASRNPDSEKLFF. The variable domain in full, completed from reference TRBV28 and TRBJ1-4, reads DVKVTQSSRYLVKRTGEKVFLECVQDMDHENMFWYRQDPGLGLRLIYFSYDVKMKEKGDIPEGYSVSREKKERFSLILESASTNQTSMYLCASRNPDSEKLFFGSGTQLSVL.

This chain uses TRBV7-9 with TRBJ2-1; 14 nucleotides match TRBD2. CDR3 length: 15 residues. Germline V gene sequence: CDR1 SEHNR, CDR2 FQNEAQ (reference sequence). The V segment lost 8 bases and the J segment 6 bases; nucleotides outside the gene matches: 6. CDR3 nucleotides: TGTGCCAGCTCAGGACTAGCGGGGGGATCCAATGAGCAGTTCTTC. As protein: CASSGLAGGSNEQFF.

The chain is built from TRBV18 and TRBJ2-1; the match to TRBD1 covers 7 bases. CDR3 length equals 12 residues. The germline gives CDR1 KGHSH, CDR2 LQKENI. V lost 6 bases, J lost 15 bases, and 11 bases stayed unmatched. This chain's CDR3 is CASSQGGAELFF. The CDR3 DNA reads TGTGCCAGCTCTCAAGGGGGCGCAGAACTGTTCTTC. The full variable domain, rest sourced from reference TRBV18 and TRBJ2-1, is NAGVMQNPRHLVRRRGQEARLRCSPMKGHSHVYWYRQLPEEGLKFMVYLQKENIIDESGMPKERFSAEFPKEGPSILRIQQVVRGDSAAYFCASSQGGAELFFGPGTRLTVL.

The rearrangement uses TRBV29-1 and TRBJ2-5; TRBD2 agrees at 12 bases. The J call may be wrong; the DNA end is better matched by TRBJ2-7. There are 13 residues in the CDR3. The germline CDR1 and CDR2 sequences are SQVTM and ANQGSEA. The CDR3 sequence is CSVTGLAGGEQYF. The CDR3 region has the DNA TGCAGCGTAACGGGACTAGCGGGCGGCGAGCAGTACTTC.

The J gene is TRBJ1-3, the V gene TRBV9; D not certain. This CDR3 comprises 13 residues. Trimming took 0 bases from V and 0 from J, leaving 1 base between them. From germline, CDR1 is SGDLS and CDR2 YYNGEE. DNA of the CDR3: TGTGCCAGCAGCGTAGACTCTGGAAACACCATATATTTT. Amino acids: CASSVDSGNTIYF. Supplemented by reference TRBV9 and TRBJ1-3, the full variable domain reads DSGVTQTPKHLITATGQRVTLRCSPRSGDLSVYWYQQSLDQGLQFLIQYYNGEERAKGNILERFSAQQFPDLHSELNLSSLELGDSALYFCASSVDSGNTIYFGEGSWLTVV.

This chain uses TRBV5-4 with TRBJ1-1, with 9 positions matching TRBD1. V was clipped by 3 bases and J by 3 bases; unmatched bases: 6. Per the germline V gene, CDR1 is SGHNT and CDR2 is YYREEE (reference sequence). The CDR3 totals 15 residues. CDR3 protein: CASSSTGGADTEAFF. The CDR3 coding sequence is TGTGCCAGCAGCTCCACAGGGGGCGCGGACACTGAAGCTTTCTTT.

The rearrangement links TRBV28 to TRBJ2-3; no definite D call. The CDR3 runs 17 residues. With 3 bases removed from V and 1 base from J, the gap between germline ends came to 17 bases. CDR1 is MDHEN, CDR2 SYDVKM, per germline. CDR3 sequence (DNA): TGTGCCAGCAGTTTCCCCCTAGATGGGTTGGGCACAGATACGCAGTATTTT. It codes for CASSFPLDGLGTDTQYF.

Remarks on this clone: This CDR3 is also generated by other DNA sequences in the sample. The V and J genes are TRBV6-4 and TRBJ2-2; no definite D call. V was shortened by 5 bases and J by 1 base, with 11 bases between the two germline ends. Germline CDR1 and CDR2: MRHNA and SNTAGT. The CDR3 runs to 15 residues. This chain's CDR3 is CASSPLGMNTGELFF. CDR3 nucleotides: TGTGCCAGCAGTCCCTTGGGGATGAACACCGGGGAGCTGTTTTTT.

The V call is TRBV5-1, the J call TRBJ2-3, with a possible D match to TRBD2 (6 bases). CDR3 length: 15 residues. V lost 4 bases, J lost 6 bases, and 18 bases lay in between. The germline CDR1 and CDR2 sequences are SGHRS and YFSETQ. The CDR3 DNA is TGCGCCAGCAGCCCGACAGTCACCGCGGGGGATACGCAGTATTTT. Its translation: CASSPTVTAGDTQYF.

V usage is TRBV19 and J usage is TRBJ2-3, with TRBD2 matching over 7 bases. The germline V gene encodes CDR1 LNHDA and CDR2 SQIVND (reference sequence). The CDR3 is made up of 15 amino acids. The trim removed 3 bases at V and 0 bases at J, leaving 3 bases unmatched. CDR3 loop: CASSIGSGSTDTQYF. DNA for the CDR3: TGTGCCAGTAGTATCGGTAGCGGGAGCACAGATACGCAGTATTTT.

This clone is judged medium-sized. The rearrangement joins TRBV2 to TRBJ1-2; a possible D gene is TRBD1 (5 bases). CDR1 and CDR2 (germline): SNHLY, FYNNEI. This CDR3 is built from 13 residues. V lost 3 bases and J lost 7, with 12 bases in between. CDR3 protein: CASSESQGGGYTF. DNA of the CDR3: TGTGCCAGCAGTGAGTCCCAGGGTGGTGGCTACACCTTC.

The J gene is TRBJ2-7, the V gene TRBV6-6; D remains unclear. The CDR3 is 14 amino acids. V lost 2 bases and J 0 bases, leaving 8 bases between the germline ends. Germline values: CDR1 MNHNY, CDR2 SVGAGI (reference sequence). As DNA, the CDR3 is TGTGCCAGCAGTTACCCTCAGATCTCCTACGAGCAGTACTTC. Its protein is CASSYPQISYEQYF.

This chain uses TRBV5-1 with TRBJ2-5; tentatively, D is TRBD1 or TRBD2 (5 bases each). Trimming took 4 bases from V and 4 from J, leaving 11 bases between them. CDR3 length equals 13 residues. CDR1 and CDR2 (germline): SGHRS, YFSETQ. The CDR3 reads CASSKGGGETQYF. The CDR3, as DNA: TGCGCCAGCAGCAAAGGTGGGGGAGAGACCCAGTACTTC.